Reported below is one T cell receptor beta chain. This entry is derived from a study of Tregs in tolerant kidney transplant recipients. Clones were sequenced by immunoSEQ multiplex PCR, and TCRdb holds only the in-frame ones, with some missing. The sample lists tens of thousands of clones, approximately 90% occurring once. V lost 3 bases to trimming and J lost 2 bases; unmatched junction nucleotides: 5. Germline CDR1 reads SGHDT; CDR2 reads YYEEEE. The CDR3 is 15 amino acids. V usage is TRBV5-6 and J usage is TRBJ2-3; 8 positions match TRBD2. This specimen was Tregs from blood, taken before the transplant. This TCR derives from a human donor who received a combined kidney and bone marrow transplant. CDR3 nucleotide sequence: TGTGCCAGCAGCTCAGCGGGAGTTTCCACAGATACGCAGTATTTT. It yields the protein CASSSAGVSTDTQYF. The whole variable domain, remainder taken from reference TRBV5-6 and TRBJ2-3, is DAGVTQSPTHLIKTRGQQVTLRCSPKSGHDTVSWYQQALGQGPQFIFQYYEEEERQRGNFPDRFSGHQFPNYSSELNVNALLLGDSALYLCASSSAGVSTDTQYFGPGTRLTVL.